The rows below give T cell receptor beta chains drawn from one sample of a study of T-cell reconstitution after alpha-beta-depleted transplantation in children. TCRdb independently ran MiXCR on the PCR reads; one entry per CDR3 protein. Of approximately 500,000 distinct CDR3 sequences listed, more than 20% are singletons. Material: PBMCs, obtained before TCRalphabeta/CD19-depleted stem cell transplant. Receptors originate from a boy younger than two with Wiskott-Aldrich syndrome, due to receive a stem cell transplant. Each CDR3 is given with its conserved first and last residue. A D gene is named only where the DNA matches it firmly. Rows give clone size only sometimes, using once, few, many, or a class for an expanded clone.

size,V,J,D,CDR3,DNA
.,TRBV29-1,TRBJ2-1,.,CSVLRTVNEQFF,TGCAGCGTTTTGCGCACCGTCAATGAGCAGTTCTTC
.,TRBV5-6,TRBJ2-5,TRBD1,CASRQQGQETQYF,TGTGCCAGCAGACAACAGGGGCAAGAGACCCAGTACTTC
.,TRBV5-1,TRBJ1-1,.,CASSYGGFTEAFF,TGCGCCAGCAGCTATGGGGGATTCACTGAAGCTTTCTTT
few,TRBV12-3/TRBV12-4,TRBJ2-6,.,CASSLTHNVLTF,TGTGCCAGCAGCCTGACACATAACGTCCTGACTTTC
.,TRBV20-1,TRBJ2-7,.,CSAPDPVEQYF,TGCAGTGCTCCCGACCCCGTCGAGCAGTACTTC
few,TRBV2,TRBJ1-2,TRBD1,CASQKGTGDGYTF,TGTGCCAGCCAGAAAGGGACAGGCGATGGCTACACCTTC
.,TRBV5-1,TRBJ2-2,TRBD2,CASSGIAGALWNGELFF,TGCGCCAGCAGCGGAATAGCGGGAGCCCTTTGGAACGGGGAGCTGTTTTTT
few,TRBV11-1,TRBJ2-1,TRBD2,CASSLRQREISEQFF,TGTGCCAGCAGCTTACGACAGCGGGAGATCAGTGAGCAGTTCTTC
.,TRBV3-1,TRBJ1-1,.,CASSPILGIEGRNTEAFF,TGTGCCAGCAGTCCTATTTTGGGGATCGAGGGGAGAAACACTGAAGCTTTCTTT
few,TRBV11-2,TRBJ1-5,.,CASSLDRSQLQPQHF,TGTGCCAGCAGCTTAGATCGATCGCAGCTTCAGCCCCAGCATTTT
.,TRBV28,TRBJ1-1,.,CASSSGIPAEAFF,TGTGCCAGCAGCTCAGGGATCCCGGCTGAAGCTTTCTTT
.,TRBV20-1,TRBJ2-7,TRBD1,CSSTGTGEYEQYF,TGCAGTTCGACCGGGACAGGGGAATACGAGCAGTACTTC
few,TRBV4-1,TRBJ2-1,.,CASSPRVTYNEQFF,TGCGCCAGCAGCCCCAGGGTTACCTACAATGAGCAGTTCTTC
few,TRBV15,TRBJ1-5,.,CATSPRGFNQPQHF,TGTGCCACCAGCCCTCGGGGTTTCAATCAGCCCCAGCATTTT
few,TRBV29-1,TRBJ1-2,.,CSVDGVNYGYTF,TGCAGCGTTGACGGCGTTAACTATGGCTACACCTTC
.,TRBV2,TRBJ2-7,.,CASSVGYIYEQYF,TGTGCCAGCAGTGTAGGATATATCTACGAGCAGTACTTC
.,TRBV7-2,TRBJ2-2,TRBD1,CASSLRQGAGTGELFF,TGTGCCAGCAGCTTACGACAGGGCGCTGGCACCGGGGAGCTGTTTTTT
few,TRBV10-2,TRBJ2-7,.,CASSESVRLEQYF,TGCGCCAGCAGTGAGTCCGTGCGGCTCGAGCAGTACTTC
few,TRBV28,TRBJ2-4,.,CASNGQQELAKNIQYF,TGTGCCAGCAACGGACAGCAAGAACTAGCCAAAAACATTCAGTACTTC
.,TRBV5-1,TRBJ1-2,.,CASRGNRDLGYGYTF,TGCGCCAGCAGAGGCAACAGGGATTTGGGATATGGCTACACCTTC
.,TRBV20-1,TRBJ1-2,TRBD1,CSSPPRGRGYTF,TGCAGCTCCCCGCCAAGGGGGCGAGGCTACACCTTC
.,TRBV2,TRBJ2-5,TRBD1,CASRPTGVGVETQYF,TGTGCCAGCCGACCGACAGGGGTAGGGGTAGAGACCCAGTACTTC
.,TRBV12-3/TRBV12-4,TRBJ1-5,.,CASSWTRVGNQPQHF,TGTGCCAGCAGTTGGACCCGGGTGGGGAATCAGCCCCAGCATTTT
few,TRBV28,TRBJ2-3,.,CASRGSEGSTDTQYF,TGTGCCAGCCGAGGGTCGGAGGGCTCCACAGATACGCAGTATTTT
.,TRBV29-1,TRBJ2-7,.,CSPRREQYF,TGCAGCCCCAGGCGCGAGCAGTACTTC
.,TRBV7-9,TRBJ2-3,TRBD2,CASSLSSGSGTDTQYF,TGTGCCAGCAGCTTGTCTAGCGGGTCTGGCACAGATACGCAGTATTTT
few,TRBV12-3/TRBV12-4,TRBJ2-7,.,CASSTNRAITNEQYF,TGTGCCAGCAGCACAAACAGGGCTATAACCAACGAGCAGTACTTC
few,TRBV11-2,TRBJ2-5,TRBD2,CASRWTGTRETQYF,TGTGCCAGCAGATGGACCGGGACTAGAGAGACCCAGTACTTC
few,TRBV18,TRBJ2-7,.,CASSPSGLYDYEQYF,TGTGCCAGCTCACCATCCGGACTATACGACTACGAGCAGTACTTC
few,TRBV20-1,TRBJ1-1,.,CSAFRIMNTEAFF,TGCAGTGCTTTCAGGATCATGAACACTGAAGCTTTCTTT
.,TRBV20-1,TRBJ2-7,.,CSARSVAYEQYF,TGCAGTGCAAGATCCGTAGCCTACGAGCAGTACTTC
.,TRBV4-1,TRBJ1-2,.,CASSQGGNPYGYTF,TGCGCCAGCAGCCAAGGAGGGAACCCCTATGGCTACACCTTC
.,TRBV5-1,TRBJ2-1,TRBD2,CASSFVAGGPDEQFF,TGCGCCAGCAGCTTCGTAGCGGGAGGGCCAGATGAGCAGTTCTTC
few,TRBV5-1,TRBJ2-1,TRBD2,CASSQTSGSVNEQFF,TGCGCCAGCAGCCAGACTAGCGGGAGTGTGAATGAGCAGTTCTTC
many,TRBV20-1,TRBJ2-2,.,CSARQGSGNTGELFF,TGCAGTGCGAGACAGGGTAGCGGCAACACCGGGGAGCTGTTTTTT
.,TRBV20-1,TRBJ2-3,TRBD2,CSARGTSGITDTQYF,TGCAGTGCTAGAGGCACTAGCGGAATCACAGATACGCAGTATTTT
few,TRBV4-1,TRBJ2-2,TRBD2,CARSQVASGRLNTGELFF,TGCGCCAGAAGCCAAGTTGCTAGCGGGAGGTTAAACACCGGGGAGCTGTTTTTT
few,TRBV7-2,TRBJ2-3,.,CASSLSPGVNTQYF,TGTGCCAGCAGCTTGAGTCCCGGAGTAAATACGCAGTATTTT
.,TRBV9,TRBJ2-1,.,CASSVVEGSEQFF,TGTGCCAGCAGCGTAGTTGAAGGGTCTGAGCAGTTCTTC
.,TRBV3-1,TRBJ2-1,TRBD2,CASSQLTSGRTDEQFF,TGTGCCAGCAGCCAACTGACTAGCGGGAGGACAGATGAGCAGTTCTTC
.,TRBV20-1,TRBJ2-3,TRBD2,CSATPGGKGTDTQYF,TGCAGTGCTACCCCCGGGGGGAAGGGTACAGATACGCAGTATTTT
.,TRBV20-1,TRBJ2-1,TRBD2,CSARDGWTSKNEQFF,TGCAGTGCTAGAGATGGGTGGACTAGCAAGAATGAGCAGTTCTTC
.,TRBV4-2,TRBJ2-6,.,CASSQGAQGYGANVLTF,TGTGCCAGCAGCCAAGGGGCACAGGGTTATGGGGCCAACGTCCTGACTTTC
once,TRBV20-1,TRBJ2-4,.,CSARQVQIAKNIQYF,TGCAGTGCTAGGCAAGTTCAGATAGCCAAAAACATTCAGTACTTC
.,TRBV7-9,TRBJ1-2,.,CASSLDWTDGYTF,TGTGCCAGCAGCTTAGATTGGACAGATGGCTACACCTTC
.,TRBV6-5,TRBJ2-7,.,CASSFSKQGYEQYF,TGTGCCAGCAGTTTCTCTAAACAGGGTTACGAGCAGTACTTC
few,TRBV28,TRBJ2-1,TRBD2,CASTGAGVHEQFF,TGTGCCAGCACCGGAGCGGGAGTCCATGAGCAGTTCTTC
.,TRBV5-1,TRBJ2-1,.,CASWGGISYNEQFF,TGCGCCAGCTGGGGCGGGATCTCCTACAATGAGCAGTTCTTC